This TCR beta chain was observed in a study of graft-versus-host responses after intestinal transplantation. This clone has just one count. What it binds is not known. V was clipped by 1 base and J by 4 bases; unmatched bases: 1. CDR3 length: 14 residues. Germline-derived CDR1 and CDR2 are LNHDA and SQIVND (reference sequence). Using immunoSEQ multiplex PCR, the repertoire was profiled, and TCRdb retains in-frame clones only, with some absent. This sample has tens of thousands of clones; roughly 91% occur once, and the top ten carry 1.5% to 2%. The specimen was unstimulated CD8+ T cells sorted from spleen or lymph node cells, collected before intestinal transplant. V gene TRBV19 combines with J gene TRBJ2-1; TRBD1 matches 7 bases. The receptor was derived from a human donor who received an intestinal transplant. The CDR3 sequence is CASSIGQGYNEQFF. The CDR3 DNA sequence: TGTGCCAGTAGTATAGGACAGGGTTACAATGAGCAGTTCTTC.